The clone carrying this T cell receptor beta chain has a handful of counts. This sample was taken from a study of blood T cell repertoires in COVID-19. About the study: There were acute and convalescent COVID-19 samples, and they came from the United States, Italy and Spain. The analysed material was cDNA or gDNA that came from T cells, B-cell-depleted T cells, or PBMCs.

Original analysis: Reference gene primer amplification gave nucleated cell count estimates. Method: immunoSEQ multiplex PCR; TCRdb's copy keeps in-frame clones and lacks some. Clone size and V and J calls were adopted from that table, with D and trimming inferred from the DNA. The table has more than 250,000 clones, nearly 90% seen once; the top ten hold around 1.7%. This CDR3 has 15 residues. Trimming took off 6 bases at V and 0 bases at J, with 11 bases between the two ends. In germline, CDR1 is MNHEY, CDR2 SVGAGI. In terms of age and location, participants ranged from roughly 18 to 95 years and lived in about two dozen US areas.

The chain employs TRBV6-5 and TRBJ1-4; D is ambiguous. Source material: PBMCs or T cells enriched from blood (not recorded which). The sequence was obtained from a woman between 18 and 30 years old with acute COVID-19. Written as DNA, the CDR3 is TGTGCCAGCAGGCAGGCGGGTTCAACTAATGAAAAACTGTTTTTT. Its translation is CASRQAGSTNEKLFF.